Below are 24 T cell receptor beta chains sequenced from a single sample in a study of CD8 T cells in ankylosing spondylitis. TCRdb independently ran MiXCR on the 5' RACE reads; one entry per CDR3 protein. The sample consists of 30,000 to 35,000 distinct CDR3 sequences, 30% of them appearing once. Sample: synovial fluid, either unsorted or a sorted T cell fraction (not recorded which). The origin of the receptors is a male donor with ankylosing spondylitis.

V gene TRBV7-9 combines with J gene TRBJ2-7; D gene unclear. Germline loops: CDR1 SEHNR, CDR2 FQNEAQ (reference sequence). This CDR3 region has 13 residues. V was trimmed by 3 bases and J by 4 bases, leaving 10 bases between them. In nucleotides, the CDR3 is TGTGCCAGCAGCTTTGGGCCTGATTACGAGCAGTACGTC. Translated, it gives CASSFGPDYEQYV.

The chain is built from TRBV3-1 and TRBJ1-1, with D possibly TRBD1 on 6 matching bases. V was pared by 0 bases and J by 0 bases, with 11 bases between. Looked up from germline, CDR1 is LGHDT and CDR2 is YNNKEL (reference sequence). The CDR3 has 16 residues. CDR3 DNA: TGTGCCAGCAGCCAAGATGCTAGGACAGTGAACACTGAAGCTTTCTTT. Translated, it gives CASSQDARTVNTEAFF.

Written as DNA, the CDR3 is TGTGCCAGCAGGACAGGGGGAGAGGGCACTGAAGCTTTCTTT. Its translation: CASRTGGEGTEAFF. V is TRBV6-4 and J is TRBJ1-1, with TRBD1 identical over 9 bases. Germline V gene data show CDR1 as MRHNA and CDR2 as SNTAGT. The CDR3 spans 14 residues. The junction had 6 bases not matched to a gene; V was cut back by 6 bases and J by 4 bases.

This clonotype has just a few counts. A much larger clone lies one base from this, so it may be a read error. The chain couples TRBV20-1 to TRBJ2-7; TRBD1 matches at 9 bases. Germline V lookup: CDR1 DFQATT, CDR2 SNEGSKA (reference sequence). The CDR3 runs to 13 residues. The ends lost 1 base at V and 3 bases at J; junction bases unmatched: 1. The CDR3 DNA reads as TGCAGTGCTAGAGGGGACAGGGACTACGAGCAGTACTTC. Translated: CSARGDRDYEQYF.

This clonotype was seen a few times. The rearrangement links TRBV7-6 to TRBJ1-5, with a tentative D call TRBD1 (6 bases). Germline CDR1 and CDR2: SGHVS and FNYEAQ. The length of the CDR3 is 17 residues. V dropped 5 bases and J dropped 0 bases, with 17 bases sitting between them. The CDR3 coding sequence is TGTGCCAGCAGCCTCAGGGGAGGACGGTATAGCAATCAGCCCCAGCATTTT. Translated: CASSLRGGRYSNQPQHF.

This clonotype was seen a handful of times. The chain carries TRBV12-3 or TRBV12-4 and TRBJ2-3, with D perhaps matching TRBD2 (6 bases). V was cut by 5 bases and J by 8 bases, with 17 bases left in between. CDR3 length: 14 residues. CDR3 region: CASSLTGLLGTQYF. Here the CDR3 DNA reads TGTGCCAGCAGTCTAACGGGACTCCTTGGTACGCAGTATTTT.

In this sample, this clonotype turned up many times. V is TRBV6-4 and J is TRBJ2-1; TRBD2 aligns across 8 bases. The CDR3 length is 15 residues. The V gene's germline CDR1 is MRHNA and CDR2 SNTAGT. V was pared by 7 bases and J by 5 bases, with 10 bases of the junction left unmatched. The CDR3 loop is CASKSGAGDHNEQFF. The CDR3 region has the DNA TGTGCCAGCAAGTCTGGAGCGGGAGACCACAATGAGCAGTTCTTC.

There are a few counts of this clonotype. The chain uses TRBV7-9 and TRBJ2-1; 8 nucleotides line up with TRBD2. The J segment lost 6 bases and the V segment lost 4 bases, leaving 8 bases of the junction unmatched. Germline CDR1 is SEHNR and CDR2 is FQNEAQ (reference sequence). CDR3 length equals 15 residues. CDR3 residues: CASSYIAGYFNEQFF. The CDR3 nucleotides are TGTGCCAGCAGCTATATAGCGGGATACTTCAATGAGCAGTTCTTC.

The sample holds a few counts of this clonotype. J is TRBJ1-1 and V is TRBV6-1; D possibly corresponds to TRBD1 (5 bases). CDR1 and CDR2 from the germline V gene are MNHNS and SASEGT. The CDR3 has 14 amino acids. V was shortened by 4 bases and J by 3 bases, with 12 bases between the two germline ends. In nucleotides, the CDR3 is TGTGCCAGCAGTGGCTTAGGGGCGCACACTGAAGCTTTCTTT. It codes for CASSGLGAHTEAFF.

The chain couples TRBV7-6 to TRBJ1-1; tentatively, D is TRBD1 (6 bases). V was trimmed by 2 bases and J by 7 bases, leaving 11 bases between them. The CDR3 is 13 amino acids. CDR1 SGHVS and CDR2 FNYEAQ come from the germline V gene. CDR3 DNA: TGTGCCAGCAGCTTAACAACAGGGAGTGAAGCTTTCTTT. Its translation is CASSLTTGSEAFF.

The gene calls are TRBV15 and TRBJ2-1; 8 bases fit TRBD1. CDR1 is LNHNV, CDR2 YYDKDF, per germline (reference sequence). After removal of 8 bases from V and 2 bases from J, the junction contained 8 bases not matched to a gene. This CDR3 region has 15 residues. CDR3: CATVPDRVPYNEQFF. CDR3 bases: TGTGCCACCGTCCCGGACAGGGTCCCCTACAATGAGCAGTTCTTC.

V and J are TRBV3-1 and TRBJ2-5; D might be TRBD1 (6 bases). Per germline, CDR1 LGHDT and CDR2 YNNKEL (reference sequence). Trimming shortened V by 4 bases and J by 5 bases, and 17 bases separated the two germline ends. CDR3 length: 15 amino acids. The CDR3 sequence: CASSRVQGVRETQYF. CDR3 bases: TGTGCCAGCAGCCGGGTACAGGGCGTCCGGGAGACCCAGTACTTC.

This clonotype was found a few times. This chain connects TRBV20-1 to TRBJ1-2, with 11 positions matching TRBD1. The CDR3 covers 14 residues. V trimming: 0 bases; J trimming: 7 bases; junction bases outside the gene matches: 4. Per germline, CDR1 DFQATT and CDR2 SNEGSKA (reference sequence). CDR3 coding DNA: TGCAGTGCTAGAGAGTTGGGGACAGGGGGTGGCTACACCTTC. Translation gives CSARELGTGGGYTF.

The CDR3 protein is CASSYGDAEAFF. CDR3 coding DNA: TGTGCCAGCAGTTACGGGGATGCTGAAGCTTTCTTT. V and J are TRBV28 and TRBJ1-1; D gene ambiguous. This CDR3 spans 12 amino acids. Germline values: CDR1 MDHEN, CDR2 SYDVKM. Trimming stripped 4 bases from V and 6 bases from J, with 9 bases between.

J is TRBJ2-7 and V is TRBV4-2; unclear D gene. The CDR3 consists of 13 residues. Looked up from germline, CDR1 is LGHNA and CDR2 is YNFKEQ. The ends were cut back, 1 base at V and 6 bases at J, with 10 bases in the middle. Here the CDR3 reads CASSQGAGSEQYV. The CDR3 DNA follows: TGTGCCAGCAGCCAAGGCGCCGGTAGCGAGCAGTACGTC.

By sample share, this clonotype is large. The CDR3 region has the DNA TGTGCCAGCAGCTGGGGAGGGGGCAGTCCGTATGGCTACACCTTC. The encoded protein is CASSWGGGSPYGYTF. The chain recombines TRBV11-2 with TRBJ1-2, with 7 bases aligning to TRBD1. V was pared by 4 bases and J by 5 bases, with 10 bases of the junction left unmatched. The length of the CDR3 is 15 residues. Germline CDR1 is SGHAT and CDR2 is FQNNGV.

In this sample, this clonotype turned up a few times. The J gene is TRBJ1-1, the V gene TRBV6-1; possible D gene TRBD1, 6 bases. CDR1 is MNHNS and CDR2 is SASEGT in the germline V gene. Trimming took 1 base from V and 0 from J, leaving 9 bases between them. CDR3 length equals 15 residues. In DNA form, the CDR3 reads TGTGCCAGCAGTGAAGAGACAGGCATGAACACTGAAGCTTTCTTT. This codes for CASSEETGMNTEAFF.

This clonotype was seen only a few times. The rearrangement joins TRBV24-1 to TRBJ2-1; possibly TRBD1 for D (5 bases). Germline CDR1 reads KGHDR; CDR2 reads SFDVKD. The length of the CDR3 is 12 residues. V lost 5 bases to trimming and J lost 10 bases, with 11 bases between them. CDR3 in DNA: TGTGCCACCAGTGCTCACGCAGGGGAGCAGTTCTTC. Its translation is CATSAHAGEQFF.

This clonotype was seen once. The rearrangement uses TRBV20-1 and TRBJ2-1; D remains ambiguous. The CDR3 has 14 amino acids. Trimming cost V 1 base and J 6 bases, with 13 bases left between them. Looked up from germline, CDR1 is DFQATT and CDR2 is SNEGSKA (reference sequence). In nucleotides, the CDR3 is TGCAGTGCTAGAGTTGAAAGGGTGGCCAATGAGCAGTTCTTC. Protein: CSARVERVANEQFF.

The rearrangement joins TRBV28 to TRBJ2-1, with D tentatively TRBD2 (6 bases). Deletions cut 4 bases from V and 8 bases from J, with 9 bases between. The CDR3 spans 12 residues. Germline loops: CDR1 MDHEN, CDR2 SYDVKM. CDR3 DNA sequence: TGTGCCAGCAGTTCTAGCGACGATGAGCAGTTCTTC. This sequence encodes CASSSSDDEQFF.

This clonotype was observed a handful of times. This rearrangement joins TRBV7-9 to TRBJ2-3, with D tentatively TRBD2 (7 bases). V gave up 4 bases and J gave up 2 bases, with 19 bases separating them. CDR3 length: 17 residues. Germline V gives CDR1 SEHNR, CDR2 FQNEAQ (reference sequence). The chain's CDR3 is CASSSGASGSLTDTQYF. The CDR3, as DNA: TGTGCCAGCAGCTCGGGGGCTAGCGGTTCCCTCACAGATACGCAGTATTTT. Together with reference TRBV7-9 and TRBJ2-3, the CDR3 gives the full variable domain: DTGVSQNPRHKITKRGQNVTFRCDPISEHNRLYWYRQTLGQGPEFLTYFQNEAQLEKSRLLSDRFSAERPKGSFSTLEIQRTEQGDSAMYLCASSSGASGSLTDTQYFGPGTRLTVL.

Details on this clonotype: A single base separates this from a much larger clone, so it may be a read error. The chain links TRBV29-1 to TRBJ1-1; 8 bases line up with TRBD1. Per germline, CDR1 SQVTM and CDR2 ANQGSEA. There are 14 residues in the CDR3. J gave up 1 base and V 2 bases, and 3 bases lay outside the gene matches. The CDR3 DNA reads TGCAGCGTTGAATTGGGGACAGGGAACACTGAAGCTTTCTTT. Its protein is CSVELGTGNTEAFF.

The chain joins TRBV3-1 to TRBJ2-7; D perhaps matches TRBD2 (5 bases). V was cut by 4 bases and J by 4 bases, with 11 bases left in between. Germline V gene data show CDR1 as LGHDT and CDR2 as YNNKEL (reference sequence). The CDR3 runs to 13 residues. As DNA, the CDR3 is TGTGCCAGCAGCCCGGGGAGTGGATACGAGCAGTACGTC. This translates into CASSPGSGYEQYV.

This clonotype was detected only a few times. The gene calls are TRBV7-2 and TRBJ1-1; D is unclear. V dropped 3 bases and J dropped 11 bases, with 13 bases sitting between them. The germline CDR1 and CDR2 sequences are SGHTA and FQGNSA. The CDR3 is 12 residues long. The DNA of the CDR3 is TGTGCCAGCAGCTTGACGCGGTCCGGGGCTTTCTTT. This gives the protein CASSLTRSGAFF.